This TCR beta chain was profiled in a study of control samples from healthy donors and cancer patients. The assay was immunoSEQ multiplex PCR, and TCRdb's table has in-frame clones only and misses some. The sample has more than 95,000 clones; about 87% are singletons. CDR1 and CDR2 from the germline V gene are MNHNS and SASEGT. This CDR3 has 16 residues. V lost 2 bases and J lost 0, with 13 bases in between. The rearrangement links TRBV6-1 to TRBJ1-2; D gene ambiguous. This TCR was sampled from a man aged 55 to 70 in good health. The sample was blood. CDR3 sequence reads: CASSERWGFANYGYTF. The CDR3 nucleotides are TGTGCCAGCAGTGAAAGGTGGGGTTTTGCTAACTATGGCTACACCTTC.